This TCR beta chain is from a study of shared clonotypes between healthy human individuals. Findings of the study overall: Among a handful of donors, roughly 5% of naive CD4 clonotypes were found in common.

In the naive CD8 group, cells lacked CD45RO and were positively selected for CCR7, so terminally differentiated effector memory CD45RA+ cells were left out. Concerning this clone itself: Its antigen is unknown.

This CDR3 contains 15 residues. Germline CDR1 and CDR2: SGDLS and YYNGEE. V dropped 4 bases and J dropped 2; count of bases not matched to a gene: 5. The input for sorted-subset replicate PCRs was approximately 190 ng DNA, 25,000 to 35,000 T cell genomes. Profiled with immunoSEQ multiplex PCR; TCRdb holds only in-frame clones, not every one. The sample consists of more than 500,000 clones, 85% to 95% of them appearing once. The rearrangement uses TRBV9 and TRBJ2-1, with 8 bases fitting TRBD2. The receptor's source is a woman aged 25 to 39 in good health. The sequencing sample was made of naive CD8+ T cells sorted from blood. The CDR3 sequence is CASSLSGMAYNEQFF. DNA for the CDR3: TGTGCCAGCAGCCTTAGCGGGATGGCCTACAATGAGCAGTTCTTC.